Below, 32 T cell receptor beta chains from the same sample are listed, as sequenced in a study of STAT5B mutations in CD4+ large granular lymphocyte leukemia. Sequenced by immunoSEQ multiplex PCR; TCRdb stores in-frame clones only, minus some. The sample has under 40,000 clones, 65% to 80% seen once. The material sequenced was CD4+ T cells from blood buffy coats. The receptors derive from a human donor in good health.

The V and J genes are TRBV6-1 and TRBJ1-5; maybe TRBD1 (6 bases). CDR1 and CDR2 (germline): MNHNS, SASEGT. V dropped 7 bases and J dropped 0 bases, with 10 bases sitting between them. CDR3 length: 14 amino acids. The CDR3 reads CASIRDISNQPQHF. CDR3 in DNA: TGTGCCAGCATTAGGGACATTAGCAATCAGCCCCAGCATTTT.

This chain connects TRBV11-3 to TRBJ2-1, with a possible D match to TRBD2 (6 bases). Germline-derived CDR1 and CDR2 are SGHNT and YENEEA. This CDR3 has 15 amino acids. V was trimmed by 1 base and J by 3 bases, leaving 10 bases between them. DNA of the CDR3: TGTGCCAGCAGCTTAGTGGGTAGCGGCTACAATGAGCAGTTCTTC. It is translated as CASSLVGSGYNEQFF.

V is TRBV28 and J is TRBJ2-3; D could derive from TRBD1 or TRBD2 (5 bases each). The CDR3 extends over 12 amino acids. Germline values: CDR1 MDHEN, CDR2 SYDVKM. Trimming left V 2 bases short and J 5 bases short, with 5 bases between. The CDR3 sequence is CASSLGGDTQYF. The CDR3 coding sequence is TGTGCCAGCAGTTTAGGGGGAGATACGCAGTATTTT. Using reference TRBV28 and TRBJ2-3 for the parts outside the CDR3, the full variable domain is DVKVTQSSRYLVKRTGEKVFLECVQDMDHENMFWYRQDPGLGLRLIYFSYDVKMKEKGDIPEGYSVSREKKERFSLILESASTNQTSMYLCASSLGGDTQYFGPGTRLTVL.

This clone was seen a few times. V gene TRBV2 combines with J gene TRBJ1-6; D is ambiguous. Germline values: CDR1 SNHLY, CDR2 FYNNEI. Trimming shortened V by 7 bases and J by 8 bases, and 15 bases separated the two germline ends. The CDR3 consists of 14 residues. CDR3 bases: TGTGCCAGCATTGACGGACCTCGGGATTCACCCCTCCACTTT. Translation gives CASIDGPRDSPLHF.

This chain joins TRBV30 and TRBJ1-5; D is unresolved. The CDR3 spans 13 residues. Germline values: CDR1 GTSNPN, CDR2 SVGIG (reference sequence). V gave up 2 bases and J gave up 4 bases, with 9 bases separating them. The chain's CDR3 is CAWSPTENQPQHF. CDR3 DNA sequence: TGTGCCTGGAGTCCCACAGAGAATCAGCCCCAGCATTTT.

In this sample, this clone turned up a few times. The chain has TRBV6-5 and TRBJ1-6; D ambiguous. V was clipped by 6 bases and J by 6 bases, with 9 bases between them. Per the germline V gene, CDR1 is MNHEY and CDR2 is SVGAGI. The length of the CDR3 is 13 residues. The CDR3 loop is CASRPGLNSPLHF. CDR3 DNA sequence: TGTGCCAGCAGACCTGGACTTAATTCACCCCTCCACTTT.

This clone was counted only a few times. The rearrangement joins TRBV19 to TRBJ2-7; 12 bases line up with TRBD1. The CDR3 totals 14 residues. In germline, CDR1 is LNHDA, CDR2 SQIVND (reference sequence). With V trimmed by 6 bases and J by 2 bases, 2 bases remained unmatched. CDR3: CASRGQGATYEQYF. CDR3 in DNA: TGTGCCAGTAGGGGACAGGGGGCGACCTACGAGCAGTACTTC.

The rearrangement links TRBV6-1 to TRBJ1-5, with D unclear. Between the trimmed V and J ends, which lost 0 bases and 4 bases, there was a span of 13 bases. Germline CDR1 reads MNHNS; CDR2 reads SASEGT. This CDR3 is 16 amino acids long. The chain's CDR3 is CASSEALGRRNQPQHF. The CDR3 coding sequence is TGTGCCAGCAGTGAAGCACTCGGCAGAAGAAATCAGCCCCAGCATTTT.

The gene calls are TRBV29-1 and TRBJ1-2; TRBD1 might be the D (6 bases). V was trimmed by 4 bases and J by 4 bases, leaving 16 bases between them. Looked up from germline, CDR1 is SQVTM and CDR2 is ANQGSEA. This CDR3 comprises 14 residues. The CDR3 region is CSVVGRTAGYGYTF. CDR3 sequence (DNA): TGCAGCGTTGTCGGGAGGACAGCGGGCTATGGCTACACCTTC.

The J gene is TRBJ1-5, the V gene TRBV6-6, with D tentatively TRBD1 (5 bases). Trimming took off 2 bases at V and 6 bases at J, with 8 bases between the two ends. Germline CDR1 reads MNHNY; CDR2 reads SVGAGI (reference sequence). The CDR3 contains 13 residues. The CDR3 region is CASSYGDGQPQHF. CDR3 bases: TGTGCCAGCAGTTACGGGGACGGTCAGCCCCAGCATTTT.

The rearrangement joins TRBV5-4 to TRBJ2-5; D possibly matches TRBD1 or TRBD2 (6 bases each). CDR1 is SGHNT, CDR2 YYREEE, per germline (reference sequence). The CDR3 contains 15 residues. Trimming pared 1 base from V and 2 bases from J, leaving 12 bases between. CDR3 in DNA: TGTGCCAGCAGCTTGAAAGGGGGAGGACAAGAGACCCAGTACTTC. Amino acid sequence: CASSLKGGGQETQYF.

This chain connects TRBV7-8 to TRBJ1-1; no reliable D call. The germline V gene encodes CDR1 SGHVS and CDR2 FQNEAQ. The CDR3 is 16 amino acids. Deletions cut 1 base from V and 6 bases from J, with 18 bases between. The CDR3 nucleotides are TGTGCCAGCAGCTTAGTGCGGGGTTCAGGATTGTCTGAAGCTTTCTTT. Protein: CASSLVRGSGLSEAFF.

V and J are TRBV7-8 and TRBJ2-1; 8 bases match TRBD2. The CDR3 loop spans 15 amino acids. The junction had 10 bases not matched to a gene; V was cut back by 5 bases and J by 7 bases. The germline V gene has CDR1 SGHVS and CDR2 FQNEAQ. This CDR3 reads CASSLTSGDWNEQFF. As DNA, the CDR3 is TGTGCCAGCAGCCTCACTAGCGGAGATTGGAATGAGCAGTTCTTC.

The chain recombines TRBV11-3 with TRBJ2-3; D assignment may be TRBD1 or TRBD2 (5 bases each). CDR3 length: 16 amino acids. Germline assignment: CDR1 SGHNT and CDR2 YENEEA. V was shortened by 3 bases and J by 3 bases, with 16 bases between the two germline ends. The CDR3 protein is CASSFGTTTRTDTQYF. CDR3 DNA: TGTGCCAGCAGCTTTGGGACCACCACCCGTACAGATACGCAGTATTTT.

The chain employs TRBV11-3 and TRBJ2-5; the match to TRBD2 covers 8 bases. There are 14 residues in the CDR3. The germline CDR1 and CDR2 sequences are SGHNT and YENEEA. V gave up 5 bases and J gave up 4 bases; unmatched junction bases: 6. CDR3 DNA sequence: TGTGCCAGCAGCACAGGACTAGCAGGAGAGACCCAGTACTTC. This codes for CASSTGLAGETQYF.

This chain links TRBV5-6 with TRBJ2-7, with D perhaps TRBD1 (5 bases). V was pared by 0 bases and J by 6 bases, with 22 bases between. CDR3 size: 17 residues. Germline CDR1 reads SGHDT; CDR2 reads YYEEEE. The CDR3 is CASSLVKGWKSDGEQYF. In DNA, the CDR3 is TGTGCCAGCAGCTTGGTAAAGGGGTGGAAATCGGACGGCGAGCAGTACTTC.

The V and J genes are TRBV30 and TRBJ2-5, with D unresolved. The DNA end lines up better with TRBJ2-7; the J call may be wrong. Germline values: CDR1 GTSNPN, CDR2 SVGIG (reference sequence). The CDR3 has 14 residues. The chain's CDR3 is CAWSPPSKSYEQYF. CDR3 nucleotide sequence: TGTGCCTGGAGTCCGCCCAGTAAGAGCTACGAGCAGTACTTC.

The chain links TRBV10-1 to TRBJ2-7, with 7 bases that match TRBD1. CDR1 and CDR2 (germline): WNHNN, SYGVQD (reference sequence). This CDR3 comprises 16 residues. J gave up 0 bases and V 3 bases, and 8 bases lay outside the gene matches. CDR3 region: CASSDRRTGPSYEQYF. The CDR3 DNA follows: TGCGCCAGCAGTGACCGCAGGACAGGTCCCTCCTACGAGCAGTACTTC.

This clone was seen a handful of times. The rearrangement uses TRBV19 and TRBJ1-4, with D maybe TRBD1 (6 bases). The ends were cut back, 3 bases at V and 8 bases at J, with 19 bases in the middle. There are 16 residues in the CDR3. The germline gives CDR1 LNHDA, CDR2 SQIVND (reference sequence). CDR3 nucleotide sequence: TGTGCCAGTAGTATGGGGGGCGCGTCACGCAACGAAAAACTGTTTTTT. The encoded protein is CASSMGGASRNEKLFF.

This clone was found a few times. The J gene is TRBJ1-6, the V gene TRBV30; D gene ambiguous. Looked up from germline, CDR1 is GTSNPN and CDR2 is SVGIG (reference sequence). This CDR3 region has 13 residues. V was cut by 3 bases and J by 10 bases, with 13 bases left in between. The CDR3 sequence: CAWRLREGSPLHF. The CDR3 DNA reads TGTGCCTGGAGGCTTAGGGAAGGATCACCCCTCCACTTT.

The rearrangement uses TRBV7-6 and TRBJ2-5; D possibly corresponds to TRBD2 (6 bases). Germline CDR1 reads SGHVS; CDR2 reads FNYEAQ. The V and J ends lost 5 bases and 2 bases respectively, with 15 bases between them. The CDR3 has 15 amino acids. Here the CDR3 reads CASSPSPRGQETQYF. In DNA form, the CDR3 reads TGTGCCAGCAGCCCCTCACCGCGGGGTCAAGAGACCCAGTACTTC.

V and J are TRBV2 and TRBJ2-7; 9 positions agree with TRBD2. This CDR3 is 12 amino acids long. The V gene end was trimmed by 8 bases and the J gene end by 4 bases; junction bases not matched to a gene: 3. Germline loops: CDR1 SNHLY, CDR2 FYNNEI. The CDR3 sequence is CASSTSGYEQYF. CDR3 bases: TGTGCCAGCTCGACTAGCGGATACGAGCAGTACTTC.

V usage is TRBV30 and J usage is TRBJ1-1, with D possibly matching TRBD1 (5 bases). The germline V and J ends were trimmed by 0 bases and 4 bases, with 12 bases remaining between them. Germline CDR1 GTSNPN, CDR2 SVGIG (reference sequence). The CDR3 consists of 14 residues. The DNA for the CDR3 is TGTGCCTGGAGTGTAGATTGGGGGAGCACTGAAGCTTTCTTT. It specifies CAWSVDWGSTEAFF. The full variable domain, rest sourced from reference TRBV30 and TRBJ1-1, is SQTIHQWPATLVQPVGSPLSLECTVEGTSNPNLYWYRQAAGRGLQLLFYSVGIGQISSEVPQNLSASRPQDRQFILSSKKLLLSDSGFYLCAWSVDWGSTEAFFGQGTRLTVV.

The chain carries TRBV29-1 and TRBJ2-2; D uncertain. Deletions cut 4 bases from V and 1 base from J, with 10 bases between. From germline, CDR1 is SQVTM and CDR2 ANQGSEA. The CDR3 loop spans 14 amino acids. CDR3 in amino acids: CSVVGFKNTGELFF. CDR3 coding DNA: TGCAGCGTTGTCGGGTTTAAGAACACCGGGGAGCTGTTTTTT.

On this clone: A junction end diverges from the germline sequence, so it may reflect a read error. The chain employs TRBV7-7 and TRBJ2-2, with 8 nucleotides matching TRBD1. The CDR3 consists of 15 residues. Germline V lookup: CDR1 SSHAT, CDR2 FNYEAQ (reference sequence). CDR3 sequence (DNA): TGTGCTAGCAGCCGACAGGGGCGGGACACCGGGGAGCTGTTTTTT. It specifies CASSRQGRDTGELFF.

The rearrangement links TRBV10-3 to TRBJ1-3; perhaps TRBD1 as D (6 bases). V lost 4 bases and J lost 0, with 7 bases in between. CDR1 and CDR2 (germline): ENHRY, SYGVKD. The CDR3 loop spans 14 amino acids. The CDR3 loop is CAISGTDSGNTIYF. The CDR3, as DNA: TGTGCCATCAGTGGGACAGACTCTGGAAACACCATATATTTT.

The CDR3 nucleotides are TGTGCCAGCAGCTTACGCACTAGCGGGAACGGTGAGCAGTTCTTC. It codes for CASSLRTSGNGEQFF. The genes are TRBV7-2 and TRBJ2-1; TRBD2 agrees at 10 bases. The CDR3 runs to 15 residues. With V trimmed by 2 bases and J by 9 bases, 7 bases remained unmatched. From germline, CDR1 is SGHTA and CDR2 FQGNSA.

The gene calls are TRBV10-1 and TRBJ2-7; D could derive from TRBD1 or TRBD2 (6 bases each). The CDR3 is made up of 14 amino acids. Trimming left V 4 bases short and J 2 bases short, with 12 bases between. In germline, CDR1 is WNHNN, CDR2 SYGVQD (reference sequence). As DNA, the CDR3 is TGCGCCAGCAGTGGCGGGGACATTGCCTACGAGCAGTACTTC. It translates to CASSGGDIAYEQYF.

This chain links TRBV14 with TRBJ1-2; 7 nucleotides agree with TRBD1. The CDR3 contains 14 residues. J lost 4 bases, V lost 1 base, and 3 bases had no gene match. CDR1 is SGHDN and CDR2 is FVKESK in the germline V gene. The CDR3 reads CASSQGGQVYGYTF. The CDR3, as DNA: TGTGCCAGCAGCCAAGGAGGACAGGTCTATGGCTACACCTTC.

This chain joins TRBV27 and TRBJ2-7; 14 positions agree with TRBD2. Germline trimming cut 5 bases from V and 2 bases from J; bases unmatched to any gene: 11. The CDR3 has 18 residues. Germline lookup yields CDR1 MNHEY and CDR2 SMNVEV (reference sequence). The DNA for the CDR3 is TGTGCCAGCAGTCGAACCGGGACTAGCGGGAGTGCGACCTACGAGCAGTACTTC. Protein sequence: CASSRTGTSGSATYEQYF.

In this sample, this clone turned up once. The chain recombines TRBV6-1 with TRBJ2-7; D is unresolved. The V gene's germline CDR1 is MNHNS and CDR2 SASEGT. Trimming removed 2 bases from V and 8 bases from J, with 16 bases in between. This CDR3 region has 14 residues. DNA for the CDR3: TGTGCCAGCAGTGAATCCTGGTCCGGGTATCAGCAGTACTTC. It translates to CASSESWSGYQQYF.

The rearrangement uses TRBV19 and TRBJ2-5; a weak D match, TRBD1 (5 bases). Germline-derived CDR1 and CDR2 are LNHDA and SQIVND (reference sequence). V dropped 6 bases and J dropped 9 bases, with 14 bases sitting between them. CDR3 length equals 12 residues. The chain's CDR3 is CASSEQLGAQYF. The CDR3 nucleotides are TGTGCCAGTAGCGAACAGTTAGGGGCCCAGTACTTC.